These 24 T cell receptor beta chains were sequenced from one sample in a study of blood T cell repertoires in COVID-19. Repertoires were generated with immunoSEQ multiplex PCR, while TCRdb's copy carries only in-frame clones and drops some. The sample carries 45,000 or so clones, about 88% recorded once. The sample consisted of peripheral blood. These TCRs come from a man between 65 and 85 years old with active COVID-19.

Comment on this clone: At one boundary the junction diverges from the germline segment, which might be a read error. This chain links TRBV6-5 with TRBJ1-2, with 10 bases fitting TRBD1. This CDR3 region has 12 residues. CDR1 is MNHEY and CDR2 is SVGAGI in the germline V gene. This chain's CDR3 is CASSPGTGAVAF. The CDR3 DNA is TGTGCCAGCAGTCCCGGGACAGGGGCCGTGGCCTTC.

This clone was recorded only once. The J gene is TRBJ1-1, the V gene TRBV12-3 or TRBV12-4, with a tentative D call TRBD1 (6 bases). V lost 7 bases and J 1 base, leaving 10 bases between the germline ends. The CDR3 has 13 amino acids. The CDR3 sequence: CASNLQGNTEAFF. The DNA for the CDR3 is TGTGCCAGCAACTTACAGGGGAACACTGAAGCTTTCTTT.

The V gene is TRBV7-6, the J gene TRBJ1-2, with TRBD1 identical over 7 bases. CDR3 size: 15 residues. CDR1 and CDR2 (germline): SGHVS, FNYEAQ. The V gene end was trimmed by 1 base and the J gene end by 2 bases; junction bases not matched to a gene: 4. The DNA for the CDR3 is TGTGCCAGCAGCTTAGGGGGACAGTACAACTATGGCTACACCTTC. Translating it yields CASSLGGQYNYGYTF.

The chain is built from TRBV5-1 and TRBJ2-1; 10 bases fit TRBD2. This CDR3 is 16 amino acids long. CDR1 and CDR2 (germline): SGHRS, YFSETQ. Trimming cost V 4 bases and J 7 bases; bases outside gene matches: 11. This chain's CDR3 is CASSRLVAGGQNEQFF. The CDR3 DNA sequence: TGCGCCAGCAGCCGGCTGGTAGCGGGGGGTCAAAATGAGCAGTTCTTC.

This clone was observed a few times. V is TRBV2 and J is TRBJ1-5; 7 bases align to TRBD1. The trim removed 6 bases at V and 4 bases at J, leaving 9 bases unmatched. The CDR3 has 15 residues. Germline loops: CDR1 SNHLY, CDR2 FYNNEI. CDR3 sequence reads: CASSAQTGTNQPQHF. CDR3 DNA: TGTGCCAGCAGCGCCCAGACAGGGACTAATCAGCCCCAGCATTTT.

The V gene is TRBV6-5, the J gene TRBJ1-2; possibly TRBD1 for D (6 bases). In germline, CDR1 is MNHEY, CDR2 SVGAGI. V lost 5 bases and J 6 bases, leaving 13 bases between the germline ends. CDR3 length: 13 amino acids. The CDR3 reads CASSLDRSDGYTF. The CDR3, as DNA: TGTGCCAGCAGTCTAGACAGGTCGGATGGCTACACCTTC.

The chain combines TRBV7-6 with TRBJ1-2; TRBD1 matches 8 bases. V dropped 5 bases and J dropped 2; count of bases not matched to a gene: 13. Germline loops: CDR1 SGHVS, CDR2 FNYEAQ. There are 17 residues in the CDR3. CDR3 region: CASSPRSRGQVNYGYTF. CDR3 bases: TGTGCCAGCAGCCCAAGGTCCAGGGGGCAAGTAAACTATGGCTACACCTTC.

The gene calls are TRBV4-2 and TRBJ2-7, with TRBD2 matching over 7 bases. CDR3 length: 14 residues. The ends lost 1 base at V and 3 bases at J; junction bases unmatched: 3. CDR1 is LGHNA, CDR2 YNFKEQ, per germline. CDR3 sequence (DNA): TGTGCCAGCAGCCAAGCGGGGGGACTCTACGAGCAGTACTTC. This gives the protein CASSQAGGLYEQYF.

The CDR3 here is CASSRQGYGYTF. CDR3 nucleotides: TGTGCCAGCTCACGACAGGGGTATGGCTACACCTTC. The chain links TRBV18 to TRBJ1-2; 8 bases match TRBD1. V shed 4 bases, J shed 5 bases, and the junction held 0 bases outside the gene matches. The CDR3 totals 12 residues. Per germline, CDR1 KGHSH and CDR2 LQKENI.

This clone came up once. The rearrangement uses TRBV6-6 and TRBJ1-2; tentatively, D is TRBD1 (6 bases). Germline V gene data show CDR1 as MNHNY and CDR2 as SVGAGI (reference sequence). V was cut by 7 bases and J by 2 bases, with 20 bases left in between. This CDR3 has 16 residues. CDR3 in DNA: TGTGCCAGCACTCCAAGTGGGAAAGGGACAAACTATGGCTACACCTTC. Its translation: CASTPSGKGTNYGYTF.

In nucleotides, the CDR3 is TGTGCCGGAAATCGCGGGGGGGCGTTTACCGGGGAGCTGTTTTTT. This sequence encodes CAGNRGGAFTGELFF. The chain is built from TRBV28 and TRBJ2-2, with TRBD2 matching 9 bases. The CDR3 has 15 residues. Germline V gives CDR1 MDHEN, CDR2 SYDVKM. V dropped 11 bases and J dropped 5; count of bases not matched to a gene: 12.

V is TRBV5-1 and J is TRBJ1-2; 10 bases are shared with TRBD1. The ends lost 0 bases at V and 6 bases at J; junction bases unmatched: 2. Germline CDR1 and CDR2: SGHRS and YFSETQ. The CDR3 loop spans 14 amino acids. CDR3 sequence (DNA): TGCGCCAGCAGCTTGGAAGGGACAGGGGATGGCTACACCTTC. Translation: CASSLEGTGDGYTF. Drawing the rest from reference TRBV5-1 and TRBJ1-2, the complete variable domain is KAGVTQTPRYLIKTRGQQVTLSCSPISGHRSVSWYQQTPGQGLQFLFEYFSETQRNKGNFPGRFSGRQFSNSRSEMNVSTLELGDSALYLCASSLEGTGDGYTFGSGTRLTVV.

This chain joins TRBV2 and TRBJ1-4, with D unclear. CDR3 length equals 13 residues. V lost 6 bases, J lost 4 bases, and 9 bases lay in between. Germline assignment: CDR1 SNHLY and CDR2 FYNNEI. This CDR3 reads CASSGRDNEKLFF. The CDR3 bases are TGTGCCAGCAGCGGACGGGATAATGAAAAACTGTTTTTT.

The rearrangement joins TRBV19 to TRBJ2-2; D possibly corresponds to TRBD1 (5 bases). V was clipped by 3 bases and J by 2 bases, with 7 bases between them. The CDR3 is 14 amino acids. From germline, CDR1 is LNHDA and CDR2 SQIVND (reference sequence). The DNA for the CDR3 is TGTGCCAGTAGTATTGACAGAAACACCGGGGAGCTGTTTTTT. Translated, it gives CASSIDRNTGELFF.

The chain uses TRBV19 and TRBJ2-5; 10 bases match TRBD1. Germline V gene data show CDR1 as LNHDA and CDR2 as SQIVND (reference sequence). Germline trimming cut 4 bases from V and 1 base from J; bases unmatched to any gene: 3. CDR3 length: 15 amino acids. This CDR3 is CASSKGTGVQETQYF. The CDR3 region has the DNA TGTGCCAGTAGTAAAGGGACAGGGGTCCAAGAGACCCAGTACTTC.

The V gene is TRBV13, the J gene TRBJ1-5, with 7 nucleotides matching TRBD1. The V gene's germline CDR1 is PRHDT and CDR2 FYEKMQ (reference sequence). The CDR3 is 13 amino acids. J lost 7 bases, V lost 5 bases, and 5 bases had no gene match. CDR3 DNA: TGTGCCAGCAGCACACGGACAGGACAGCCCCAGCATTTT. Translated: CASSTRTGQPQHF.

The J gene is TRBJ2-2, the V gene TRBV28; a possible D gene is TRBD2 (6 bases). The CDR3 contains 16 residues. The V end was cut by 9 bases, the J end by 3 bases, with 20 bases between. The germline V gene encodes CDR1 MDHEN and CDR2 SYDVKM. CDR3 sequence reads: CASGRRGGEYTGELFF. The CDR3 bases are TGTGCCAGTGGGCGGCGGGGCGGGGAGTACACCGGGGAGCTGTTTTTT. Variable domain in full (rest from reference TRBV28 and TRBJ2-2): DVKVTQSSRYLVKRTGEKVFLECVQDMDHENMFWYRQDPGLGLRLIYFSYDVKMKEKGDIPEGYSVSREKKERFSLILESASTNQTSMYLCASGRRGGEYTGELFFGEGSRLTVL.

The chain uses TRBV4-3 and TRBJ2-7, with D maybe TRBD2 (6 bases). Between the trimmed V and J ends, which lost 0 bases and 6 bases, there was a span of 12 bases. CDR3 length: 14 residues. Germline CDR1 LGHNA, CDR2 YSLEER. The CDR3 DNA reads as TGCGCCAGCAGCCAAGATCGAGGAGGGCCCGAGCAGTACTTC. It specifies CASSQDRGGPEQYF.

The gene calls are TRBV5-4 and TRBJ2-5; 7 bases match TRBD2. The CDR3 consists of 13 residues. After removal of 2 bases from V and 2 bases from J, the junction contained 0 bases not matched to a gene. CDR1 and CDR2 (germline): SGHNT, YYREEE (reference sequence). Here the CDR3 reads CASSFGGQETQYF. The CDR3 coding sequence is TGTGCCAGCAGCTTCGGGGGGCAAGAGACCCAGTACTTC. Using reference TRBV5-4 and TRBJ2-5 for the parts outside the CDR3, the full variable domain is ETGVTQSPTHLIKTRGQQVTLRCSSQSGHNTVSWYQQALGQGPQFIFQYYREEENGRGNFPPRFSGLQFPNYSSELNVNALELDDSALYLCASSFGGQETQYFGPGTRLLVL.

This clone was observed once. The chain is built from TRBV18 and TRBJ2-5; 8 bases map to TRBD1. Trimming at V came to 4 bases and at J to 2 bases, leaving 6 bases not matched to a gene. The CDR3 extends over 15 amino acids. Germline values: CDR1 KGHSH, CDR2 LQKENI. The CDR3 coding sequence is TGTGCCAGCTCACTCGGACAGGGAAAGCAAGAGACCCAGTACTTC. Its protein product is CASSLGQGKQETQYF. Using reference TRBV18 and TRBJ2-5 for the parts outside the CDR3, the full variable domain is NAGVMQNPRHLVRRRGQEARLRCSPMKGHSHVYWYRQLPEEGLKFMVYLQKENIIDESGMPKERFSAEFPKEGPSILRIQQVVRGDSAAYFCASSLGQGKQETQYFGPGTRLLVL.

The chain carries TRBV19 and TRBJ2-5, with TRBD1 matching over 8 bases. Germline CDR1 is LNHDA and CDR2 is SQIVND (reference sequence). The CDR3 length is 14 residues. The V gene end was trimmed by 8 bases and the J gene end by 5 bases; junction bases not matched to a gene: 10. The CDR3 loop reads CASGDPTGEETQYF. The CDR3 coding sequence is TGTGCCAGTGGGGACCCGACAGGGGAGGAGACCCAGTACTTC.

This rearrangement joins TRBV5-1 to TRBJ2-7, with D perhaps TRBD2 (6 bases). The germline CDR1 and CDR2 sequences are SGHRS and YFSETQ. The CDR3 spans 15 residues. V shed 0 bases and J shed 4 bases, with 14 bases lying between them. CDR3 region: CASSLVGGIGYEQYF. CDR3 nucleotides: TGCGCCAGCAGCTTGGTGGGGGGAATAGGTTACGAGCAGTACTTC.

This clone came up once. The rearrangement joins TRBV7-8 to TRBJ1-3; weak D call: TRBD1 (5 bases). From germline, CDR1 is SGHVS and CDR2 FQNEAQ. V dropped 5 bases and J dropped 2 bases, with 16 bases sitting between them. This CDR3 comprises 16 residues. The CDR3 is CASSRQITGPGNTIYF. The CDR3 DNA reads TGTGCCAGCAGCCGCCAAATCACAGGTCCTGGAAACACCATATATTTT.

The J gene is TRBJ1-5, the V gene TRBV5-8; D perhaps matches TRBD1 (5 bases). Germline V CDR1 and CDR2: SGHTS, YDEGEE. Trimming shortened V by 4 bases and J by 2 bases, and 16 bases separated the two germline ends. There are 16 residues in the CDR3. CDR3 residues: CASSPGTGIRNQPQHF. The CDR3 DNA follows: TGTGCCAGCAGCCCCGGGACTGGGATTCGCAATCAGCCCCAGCATTTT.